This T cell receptor (beta chain) emerged from a study of OX40 agonist ivuxolimab in advanced cancers. The overall study: Dose-escalation subjects each had hepatocellular carcinoma, melanoma, renal cell or head and neck cancer. The study reported partial responses in three patients: one hepatocellular carcinoma, two cutaneous melanoma.

The CDR3 totals 15 residues. Germline V gene data show CDR1 as MDHEN and CDR2 as SYDVKM. Deletions cut 8 bases from V and 5 bases from J, with 21 bases between. Produced via immunoSEQ multiplex PCR; TCRdb's table is partial and in-frame only. The sample holds over 65,000 clones, more than 80% seen once. The clonotype originates from an adult with an advanced solid tumor such as melanoma, head and neck, liver or kidney cancer. The chain couples TRBV28 to TRBJ2-5, with D perhaps matching TRBD1 or TRBD2 (6 bases each). Material: CD4+ or CD8+ T cells sorted from blood, obtained in a trial of the OX40 agonist ivuxolimab. The CDR3 here is CASGGGQTTRETQYF. CDR3 coding DNA: TGTGCCAGCGGGGGAGGACAGACGACAAGGGAGACCCAGTACTTC.